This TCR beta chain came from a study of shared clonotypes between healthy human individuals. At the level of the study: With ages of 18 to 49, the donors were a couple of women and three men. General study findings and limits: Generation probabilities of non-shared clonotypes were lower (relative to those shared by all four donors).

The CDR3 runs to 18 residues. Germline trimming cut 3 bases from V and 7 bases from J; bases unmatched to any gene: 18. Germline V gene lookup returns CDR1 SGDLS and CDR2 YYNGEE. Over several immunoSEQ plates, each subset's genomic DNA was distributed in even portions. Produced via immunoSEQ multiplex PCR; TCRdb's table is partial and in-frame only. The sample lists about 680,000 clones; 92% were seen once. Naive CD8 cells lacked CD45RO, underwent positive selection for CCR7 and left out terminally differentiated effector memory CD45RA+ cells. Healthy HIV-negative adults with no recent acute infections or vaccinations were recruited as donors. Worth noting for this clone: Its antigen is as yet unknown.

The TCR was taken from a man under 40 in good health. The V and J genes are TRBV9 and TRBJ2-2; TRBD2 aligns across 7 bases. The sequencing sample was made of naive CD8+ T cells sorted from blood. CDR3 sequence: CASSAPSSGSALDGELFF. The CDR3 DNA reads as TGTGCCAGCAGCGCGCCTTCTAGCGGATCCGCCCTGGACGGGGAGCTGTTTTTT. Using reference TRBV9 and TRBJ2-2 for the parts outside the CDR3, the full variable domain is DSGVTQTPKHLITATGQRVTLRCSPRSGDLSVYWYQQSLDQGLQFLIQYYNGEERAKGNILERFSAQQFPDLHSELNLSSLELGDSALYFCASSAPSSGSALDGELFFGEGSRLTVL.